Sequencing of this TCR beta chain was carried out in a study of beta chain features in type 1 diabetes (dated by TCRdb to the late 2010s). About the investigation overall: No differences in mean age, gender distribution, total cell number or subset yield were found between patients and healthy donors. A total of approximately 110,000,000 sorted cells were examined across all samples, and a strong correlation was observed between cell number per subset and RNA yield. The study compared the TCRB repertoires of sorted circulating CD4+ T cell subsets in recently diagnosed type 1 diabetes patients with those in matched healthy donors. Whereas all 28 donors provided naive and central memory subsets, regulatory and stem cell-like memory subsets were isolated from just 8 patients and roughly eight healthy donors.

From each donor, a single peripheral blood sample of 95 to 150 mL on average was drawn into heparinised tubes. Using a panel that included CD45RO, CCR7, CD25, CD127, CD95 and CD27, naive, central memory, regulatory and stem cell-like memory CD4+ T cells were sorted on a BD FACSAria II. Purity was above 95% for every sorted population. Right away, PBMCs were isolated by Lymphoprep density gradient centrifugation and were stained directly, with no culture step. So that batch effects would be minimized, each experiment stained and sorted samples in pairs, pairing one healthy donor with one patient. The germline V gene yields MNHEY for CDR1 and SVGAGI for CDR2. Spanning cysteine to phenylalanine, the CDR3 consists of 15 amino acids. Only the CDR3 DNA is retained, 45 bases long and in frame from the first base. Trimming accounts for 5 bases at V and 4 bases at J, while the number of junction bases matched to no gene is 4.

Only a few counts were recorded for this clone. This clone's antigen is unknown. Qualities for individual bases were not recorded, and no much larger clone is one base off. General findings and caveats noted by the study authors: In all four CD4+ subsets, TCRB CDR3 length was moderately but significantly shorter in type 1 diabetes patients. Naive, central memory and regulatory TCRB repertoires appeared to be more similar among patients than among healthy donors. At VDJ recombination sites, patients with type 1 diabetes made fewer insertions and deleted more nucleotides, a pattern implying thymic rearrangement abnormalities. Shorter templates might have been favored by PCR, but patient and control samples were amplified and corrected together, so both groups would have been affected equally by any skew. Because the HLA sub-analyses included only small numbers of individuals, any influence of HLA type on TCRB rearrangement was left unresolved. Because cDNA was sequenced instead of genomic DNA, activated cells with high expression could be over-represented, although the groups did not differ in activation or CD3 levels.

The entire isolated RNA was reverse transcribed using the High Capacity cDNA Reverse Transcription Kit, and thus expressed TCRB transcripts were sequenced. Naive, central memory and regulatory T cell samples underwent deep immunoSEQ sequencing, averaging around 4 million total reads per sample. Sorted cells were lysed in RLT buffer, and RNA was extracted using DNase-treated RNeasy Micro or Mini kits according to cell number. Each cell subset was processed on its own to prevent cross-contamination, while patient and healthy donor samples were processed together. Using the immunoSEQ multiplex PCR, TCRB sequences were amplified from cDNA into 87-bp fragments spanning the CDR3 region. The amplicons were sequenced using the Illumina HiSeq platform. As for how the authors treated the data: Synthetic template baselines were used to correct PCR bias computationally, reads within Hamming distance 2 were collapsed together, and singletons that could not be merged were discarded. Reads were aligned against IMGT to assign V, D and J genes, CDR3 length and insertions or deletions at six rearrangement sites. Within each subset, clonotype counts were normalized to sorted cell number, and only after that were true diversity and Gini coefficients computed with the tcR R package. The overlap coefficient, calculated on TCRB nucleotide sequences, was used to measure repertoire sharing. As a proxy for the pre-selection repertoire, out-of-frame TCRB sequences from naive cells were analyzed. Drawn from immuneACCESS, this table holds only the in-frame rearrangements with V and J called that TCRdb kept. Clones are partly lost; checked studies trace under half to an unresolved V gene and leave the rest unexplained. V and J calls and clone size are copied from that table; D and trimming were computed from the DNA. The sample profile shows just over 600,000 clones; around 15% of them were found once. 0.07% to 0.095% of the sample comes from the top ten.

The specimen was naive CD4+ T cells from blood. The sample's cell subset or site label is to be understood as: true naive CD4+ T cells. Recombination joined TRBV6-5 with TRBJ1-5; TRBD1 lines up with 11 middle nucleotides. The sequence derives from a young man in good health. The CDR3 amino acid sequence is: CASSVDRGLNQPQHF. Here is the DNA: TGTGCCAGCAGTGTGGACAGGGGGCTGAATCAGCCCCAGCATTTT.